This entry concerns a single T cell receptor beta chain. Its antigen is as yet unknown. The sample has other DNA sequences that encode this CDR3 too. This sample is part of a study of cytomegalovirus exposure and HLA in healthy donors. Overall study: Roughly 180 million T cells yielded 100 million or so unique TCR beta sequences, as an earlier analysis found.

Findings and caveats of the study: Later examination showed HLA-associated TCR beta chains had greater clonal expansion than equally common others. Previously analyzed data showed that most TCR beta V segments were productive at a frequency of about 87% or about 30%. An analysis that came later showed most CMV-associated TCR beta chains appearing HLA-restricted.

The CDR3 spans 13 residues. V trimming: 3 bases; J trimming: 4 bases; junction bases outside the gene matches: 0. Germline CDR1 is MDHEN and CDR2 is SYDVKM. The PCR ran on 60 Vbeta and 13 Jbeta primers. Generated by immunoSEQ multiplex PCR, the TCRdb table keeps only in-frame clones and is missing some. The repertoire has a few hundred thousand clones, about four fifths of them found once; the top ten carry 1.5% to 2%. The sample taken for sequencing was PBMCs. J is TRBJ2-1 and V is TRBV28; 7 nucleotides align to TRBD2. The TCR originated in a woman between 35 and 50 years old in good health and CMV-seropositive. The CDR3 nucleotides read TGTGCCAGCAGTTTCGGGGGGTACAATGAGCAGTTCTTC. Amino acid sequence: CASSFGGYNEQFF.